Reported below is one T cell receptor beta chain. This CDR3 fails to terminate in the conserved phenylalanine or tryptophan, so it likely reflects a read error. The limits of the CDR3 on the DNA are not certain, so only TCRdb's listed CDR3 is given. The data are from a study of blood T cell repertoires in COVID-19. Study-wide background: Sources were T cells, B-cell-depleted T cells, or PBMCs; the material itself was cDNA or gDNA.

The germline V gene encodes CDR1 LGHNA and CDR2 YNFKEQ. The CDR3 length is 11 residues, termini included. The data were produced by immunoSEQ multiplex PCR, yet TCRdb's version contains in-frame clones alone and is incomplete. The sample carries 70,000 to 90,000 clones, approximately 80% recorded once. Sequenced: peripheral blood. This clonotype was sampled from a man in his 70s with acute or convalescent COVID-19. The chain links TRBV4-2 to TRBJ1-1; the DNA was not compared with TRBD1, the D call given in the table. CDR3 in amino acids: CASSHSGVGGK.